Listed here are 3 T cell receptor beta chains from one sample, sequenced in a study of T cell repertoires in cytomegalovirus infection. The antigens for these receptors are not known. MiXCR was run by TCRdb on the reads, yielding one entry per CDR3 protein. The data show a few hundred thousand distinct CDR3 sequences, with roughly 42% seen just once and 40% to 60% held by the top ten. The starting material was cultured PBMCs, obtained from culture after CMV antigen stimulation. Source of these receptors: a human donor in good health (CMV status not recorded). Some clones in this sample may be carry-over from other donors' samples.

As to this clonotype: A read error may produce the germline difference seen at one junction end. The chain links TRBV19 to TRBJ2-3; D call uncertain. The CDR3 loop spans 12 amino acids. CDR1 is LNHDA and CDR2 is SQIVND in the germline V gene (reference sequence). CDR3 loop: CASSIGGDTRYF. The DNA of the CDR3 is TGTGCCAGTAGTATAGGTGGGGATACGCGGTATTTT.

This chain connects TRBV7-8 to TRBJ2-7; TRBD2 is a possible D gene (5 bases). CDR1 SGHVS and CDR2 FQNEAQ come from the germline V gene. This CDR3 region has 14 residues. V gave up 10 bases and J gave up 1 base, with 17 bases separating them. The CDR3: CATSQLWTSYEQYF. The CDR3 coding sequence is TGTGCCACAAGCCAGTTATGGACTTCCTACGAGCAGTACTTC.

This clonotype turned up a few times. This chain joins TRBV10-3 and TRBJ1-1, with a tentative D call TRBD1 (6 bases). CDR3 length: 14 residues. Germline assignment: CDR1 ENHRY and CDR2 SYGVKD. V was pared by 7 bases and J by 3 bases, with 15 bases between. Written as DNA, the CDR3 is TGTGCCATCACTGCAGACAGGCGAGACACTGAAGCTTTCTTT. Protein: CAITADRRDTEAFF.